The rows below give T cell receptor beta chains drawn from one sample of a study of CD8+ T cells in alopecia areata. Libraries were prepared by immunoSEQ multiplex PCR; TCRdb keeps only in-frame clonotypes and omits some of them. The table lists around 110,000 clones, around 50% of them singletons. Sample: CD8+ T cells sorted from blood, taken at week 24, from a patient treated with tofacitinib. Receptors originate from a human donor with alopecia areata. The CDR3 runs from the conserved cysteine through the conserved F or W. D genes are given only for firm matches. For some rows the clone size is stated as once, few or many, or as a class when expanded; others skip it.

d_call j_call v_call clone_size cdr3_nt cdr3_aa
NA TRBJ1-4 TRBV27 few TGTGCCAGCAGTTTCAGGGGTGGTAATGAAAAACTGTTTTTT CASSFRGGNEKLFF
TRBD1 TRBJ2-7 TRBV13 NA TGTGCCAGCAGCTTGGGACAGGGGCTACACGAGCAGTACTTC CASSLGQGLHEQYF
NA TRBJ2-7 TRBV7-9 NA TGTGCCAGCAGCTTCAGCTACGAGCAGTACTTC CASSFSYEQYF
NA TRBJ1-5 TRBV2 NA TGTGCCAGCAGTGAACCTCGGGGCAGGTCTACTCATAGCAATCAGCCCCAGCATTTT CASSEPRGRSTHSNQPQHF
NA TRBJ1-1 TRBV4-1 few TGCGCCAGCAGCCAAGGCCCAGGTCAGGCGGGCACTGAAGCTTTCTTT CASSQGPGQAGTEAFF
TRBD1 TRBJ2-7 TRBV4-2 few TGTGCCAGCAGCCAATCCAGGACAGGGATAACCTACGAGCAGTACTTC CASSQSRTGITYEQYF
NA TRBJ1-4 TRBV25-1 NA TGTGCCAGCAGTGAATATGAGGTAGAAAAACTGTTTTTT CASSEYEVEKLFF
NA TRBJ2-5 TRBV27 NA TGTGCCAGCAGTCCCCGGGCCAGCGGGGAGACCCAGTACTTC CASSPRASGETQYF
TRBD1 TRBJ2-5 TRBV13 NA TGTGCCAGCAGCTTTAGGGGGCCAGACCAAGAGACCCAGTACTTC CASSFRGPDQETQYF
NA TRBJ1-2 TRBV19 once TGTGCCAGTAGCCGGGACCTAAACCCTCTATGGGGCTACACCTTC CASSRDLNPLWGYTF
NA TRBJ1-2 TRBV6-5 NA TGTGCCAGCACCTTCAGGGCCCCGGGCTATGGCTACACCTTC CASTFRAPGYGYTF
NA TRBJ1-1 TRBV7-8 NA TGTGCCAGCAGCCCGCCCCAAAGGGTCTCTTTGACTGAAGCTTTCTTT CASSPPQRVSLTEAFF
NA TRBJ2-1 TRBV13 NA TGTGCCAGCAGTAAAACTAGTCGGGAGCAGTTCTTC CASSKTSREQFF
NA TRBJ1-2 TRBV9 NA TGTGCCAGCAGCGTAGGCTACAGAGAGGGTAACTATGGCTACACCTTC CASSVGYREGNYGYTF
TRBD1 TRBJ2-2 TRBV5-6 NA TGTGCCAGCAGCAATCCCGACAGGGACAACACCGGGGAGCTGTTTTTT CASSNPDRDNTGELFF
NA TRBJ1-6 TRBV19 NA TGTGCCAGTAGTCCGCGGGACGGCATTAATTCACCCCTCCACTTT CASSPRDGINSPLHF
NA TRBJ1-6 TRBV7-3 NA TGTGCCAGCAGCTTAATATCCGGGTCTAATTCACCCCTCCACTTT CASSLISGSNSPLHF
TRBD1 TRBJ1-2 TRBV29-1 few TGCAGCGTTTCGCGACAGGGCGGCTACACCTTC CSVSRQGGYTF
TRBD2 TRBJ2-1 TRBV7-9 NA TGTGCCAGCAGCTTAGGGGGACTAGCGGAGAATGAGCAGTTCTTC CASSLGGLAENEQFF
NA TRBJ2-2 TRBV2 NA TGTGCCAGCAGTGAAATGGGTGGAATGACCGGGGAGCTGTTTTTT CASSEMGGMTGELFF
NA TRBJ1-2 TRBV6-5 once TGTGCCAGCAGTTACTCGGAGTCCTATGGCTACACCTTC CASSYSESYGYTF
TRBD1 TRBJ2-7 TRBV7-3 few TGTGCCAGCAGCTCGCCCGGGACAGACTACGAGCAGTACTTC CASSSPGTDYEQYF
NA TRBJ2-1 TRBV5-4 once TGTGCCAGCAGCTTGGCTGTAAATGAGCAGTTCTTC CASSLAVNEQFF
NA TRBJ1-6 TRBV6-1 NA TGTGCCAGCAGTGAAGCGTGGCAGGGGTGGCCACCCCTCCACTTT CASSEAWQGWPPLHF
TRBD1 TRBJ2-7 TRBV29-1 few TGCAGCGTTGAAGGACACAGGGGGAGCTCCTACGAGCAGTACTTC CSVEGHRGSSYEQYF
NA TRBJ2-6 TRBV10-3 few TGTGCCATCAGTGAGTCGAAAGGGGCTGGGGCCAACGTCCTGACTTTC CAISESKGAGANVLTF
NA TRBJ2-1 TRBV5-6 NA TGTGCCAGCAGCTTCGGGGGCCAGGGTGTCCACAATGAGCAGTTCTTC CASSFGGQGVHNEQFF
NA TRBJ2-7 TRBV6-5 few TGTGCCAGCAGTTACTCCGGGGACGGGTACGAGCAGTACTTC CASSYSGDGYEQYF
NA TRBJ1-1 TRBV30 NA TGTGCCTGGAGTGTCCAGGTGAACACTGAAGCTTTCTTT CAWSVQVNTEAFF
TRBD1 TRBJ1-4 TRBV30 NA TGTGCCTGGAGGCCCTGGGACAGGGGTGAGGAAAAACTGTTTTTT CAWRPWDRGEEKLFF
NA TRBJ2-7 TRBV5-1 NA TGCGCCAGCAGCCCCGCGCCGGGGGAGCAGTACTTC CASSPAPGEQYF
NA TRBJ1-1 TRBV7-9 NA TGTGCCAGCAGTCCCCCTGGGAGGTCGGAAGCTTTCTTT CASSPPGRSEAFF
TRBD1 TRBJ2-7 TRBV7-9 NA TGTGCCAGCAGCCCTGGGGTTCGCGACAGGGGGCCGAACTACGAGCAGTACTTC CASSPGVRDRGPNYEQYF
TRBD1 TRBJ1-2 TRBV4-3 once TGCGCCAGCAGCCAAGACAGGGGGCTATCGTCGTTTGGCTACACCTTC CASSQDRGLSSFGYTF
NA TRBJ2-3 TRBV7-9 NA TGTGCCAGCAGCTTATTCGACAGCAGCACAGATACGCAGTATTTT CASSLFDSSTDTQYF
NA TRBJ2-3 TRBV5-6 NA TGTGCCAGCAGCTCCGGTGGCGGGACGCAGTATTTT CASSSGGGTQYF
TRBD1 TRBJ2-7 TRBV30 NA TGTGCCTGGAGTGGACAGGGGCGACACGAGCAGTACTTC CAWSGQGRHEQYF
NA TRBJ2-3 TRBV4-1 few TGCGCCAGCAGCCAAAGGTTAGGGGTCGAGGATACGCAGTATTTT CASSQRLGVEDTQYF
TRBD1 TRBJ2-1 TRBV11-2 NA TGTGCCAGCAGCGCAAGCCGGGGACAGGGATTGGGCTCCTACAATGAGCAGTTCTTC CASSASRGQGLGSYNEQFF
TRBD1 TRBJ2-2 TRBV7-8 NA TGTGCCAGCAGCTTACCGACGGACAGGGCAGGCACCGGGGAGCTGTTTTTT CASSLPTDRAGTGELFF
NA TRBJ2-5 TRBV4-1 few TGCGCCAGCAGCCAAGATGGGGAAGAGACCCAGTACTTC CASSQDGEETQYF
NA TRBJ1-5 TRBV7-8 NA TGTGCCAGCAGCTCCCTCAGTCAGCCCCAGCATTTT CASSSLSQPQHF
NA TRBJ2-7 TRBV13 few TGTGCCAGCAGCTCTGAGGTGGTAGCTTGGGACGAGCAGTACTTC CASSSEVVAWDEQYF
NA TRBJ1-6 TRBV4-1 NA TGCGCCAGTGGGACGAAGGGTAATTCACCCCTCCACTTT CASGTKGNSPLHF
NA TRBJ2-5 TRBV27 few TGTGCCAGCAGTTTGATTCAGGGCGAAGAGACCCAGTACTTC CASSLIQGEETQYF
NA TRBJ1-2 TRBV30 NA TGTGCCTGGAGTGCTTCCGAGGTAGTTGGCTACACCTTC CAWSASEVVGYTF
NA TRBJ2-3 TRBV14 NA TGTGCCAGCAGCCAAGATATGGAGGCGTCTCCACGGGCAAATACGCAGTATTTT CASSQDMEASPRANTQYF
NA TRBJ2-1 TRBV30 NA TGTGCCTGGAGTGTACATGGCTTCTACAATGAGCAGTTCTTC CAWSVHGFYNEQFF
NA TRBJ1-1 TRBV19 NA TGTGCCAGTAGGAGAAGACCGGGACGGAATCCGAACACTGAAGCTTTCTTT CASRRRPGRNPNTEAFF
TRBD2 TRBJ2-3 TRBV7-8 NA TGTGCCAGCAGCCTCCGACTAGCGGGGGCCACAGATACGCAGTATTTT CASSLRLAGATDTQYF